One sample yielded the 8 T cell receptor beta chains listed below, sequenced in a study of T cell repertoires in cytomegalovirus infection. Their antigens are not known. TCRdb ran MiXCR on the reads and lists one entry per CDR3 protein. The sample has about a million distinct CDR3 sequences; approximately 31% are singletons. The specimen comprised cultured CD8+ T cells from PBMCs, sampled from culture after CMV antigen stimulation. These receptors were collected from a human donor in good health (CMV status not recorded). Some clones in this sample may be carry-over from other donors' samples.

The chain uses TRBV24-1 and TRBJ2-1; D is unclear. Trimming stripped 5 bases from V and 5 bases from J, with 27 bases between. The V gene's germline CDR1 is KGHDR and CDR2 SFDVKD. The CDR3 is 19 amino acids. The CDR3 region has the DNA TGTGCCACCAGTGGCCGTCGGGCGACCCTGAAAGGTCCGGACAATGAGCAGTTCTTC. As protein: CATSGRRATLKGPDNEQFF.

In this sample, this clonotype turned up a few times. The chain recombines TRBV19 with TRBJ2-3; D ambiguous. V lost 5 bases to trimming and J lost 4 bases, with 7 bases between them. This CDR3 region has 12 residues. Germline V gene lookup returns CDR1 LNHDA and CDR2 SQIVND (reference sequence). In DNA, the CDR3 is TGTGCCAGTAGTCAGGTTTCAGATACGCAGTATTTT. It is translated as CASSQVSDTQYF. The whole variable domain, filled in from reference TRBV19 and TRBJ2-3, reads DGGITQSPKYLFRKEGQNVTLSCEQNLNHDAMYWYRQDPGQGLRLIYYSQIVNDFQKGDIAEGYSVSREKKESFPLTVTSAQKNPTAFYLCASSQVSDTQYFGPGTRLTVL.

This clonotype has only a few counts. The chain carries TRBV4-2 and TRBJ1-5; the D gene is possibly TRBD1 (6 bases). V dropped 1 base and J dropped 5 bases, with 15 bases sitting between them. The germline V gene encodes CDR1 LGHNA and CDR2 YNFKEQ. The CDR3 extends over 16 amino acids. The CDR3 here is CASSQGLGGLYQPQHF. CDR3 DNA sequence: TGTGCCAGCAGCCAAGGACTAGGGGGACTGTATCAGCCCCAGCATTTT.

Details on this clonotype: Given a much more abundant clone one base away, this may be a read error. The chain recombines TRBV7-3 with TRBJ2-6, with D possibly TRBD2 on 5 matching bases. The CDR3 is 17 residues long. The germline gives CDR1 SGHTA, CDR2 FQGTGA. CDR3 in DNA: TGTGCCAGCGGCTTAAGTCCGGGATTCTCTGGGGCCAACGTCCTGACTTTC. This sequence encodes CASGLSPGFSGANVLTF. Variable domain in full (rest from reference TRBV7-3 and TRBJ2-6): GAGVSQTPSNKVTEKGKYVELRCDPISGHTALYWYRQSLGQGPEFLIYFQGTGAADDSGLPNDRFFAVRPEGSVSTLKIQRTERGDSAVYLCASGLSPGFSGANVLTFGAGSRLTVL.

J is TRBJ2-1 and V is TRBV4-1; 7 nucleotides agree with TRBD1. CDR3 length equals 14 residues. The germline V gene encodes CDR1 MGHRA and CDR2 YSYEKL. J gave up 1 base and V 6 bases, and 3 bases lay outside the gene matches. The CDR3 region has the DNA TGCGCCAGCAGGCTGACAGGGTCCTACAATGAGCAGTTCTTC. Translated: CASRLTGSYNEQFF.

This sequence joins TRBV2 and TRBJ1-2; no reliable D call. Per germline, CDR1 SNHLY and CDR2 FYNNEI. This CDR3 is built from 13 residues. V lost 4 bases, J lost 8 bases, and 14 bases lay in between. The CDR3 spells CASSGRRVRGYTF. CDR3 sequence (DNA): TGTGCCAGCAGTGGGCGTCGAGTTCGGGGCTACACCTTC.

About this clonotype: A read error may be the cause here, since a much bigger clone is one base away. V usage is TRBV27 and J usage is TRBJ1-2, with a tentative D call TRBD1 (6 bases). Looked up from germline, CDR1 is MNHEY and CDR2 is SMNVEV (reference sequence). CDR3 size: 16 residues. The DNA of the CDR3 is TGTGCCAACAGTTTGGAATACCGACAGGATCACTATGGCTACACCTTC. This sequence encodes CANSLEYRQDHYGYTF.

V is TRBV12-3 or TRBV12-4 and J is TRBJ2-5; D is undetermined. The CDR3 contains 12 residues. Trimming removed 6 bases at V and 5 bases at J, with 10 bases between. The CDR3 nucleotides are TGTGCCAGCAGCCCTTTGGTGGAGACCCAGTACTTC. Protein sequence: CASSPLVETQYF.